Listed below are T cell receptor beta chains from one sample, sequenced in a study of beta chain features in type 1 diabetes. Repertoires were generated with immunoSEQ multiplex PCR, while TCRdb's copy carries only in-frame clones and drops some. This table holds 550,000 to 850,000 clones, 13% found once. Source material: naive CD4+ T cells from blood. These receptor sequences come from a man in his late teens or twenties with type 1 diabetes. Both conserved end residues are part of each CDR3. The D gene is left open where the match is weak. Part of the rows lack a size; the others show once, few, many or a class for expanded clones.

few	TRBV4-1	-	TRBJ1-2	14	CASSQDRGIYGYTF	TGCGCCAGCAGCCAAGATCGGGGGATCTATGGCTACACCTTC
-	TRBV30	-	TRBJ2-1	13	CAWSGTAGNEQFF	TGTGCCTGGAGTGGCACGGCAGGGAATGAGCAGTTCTTC
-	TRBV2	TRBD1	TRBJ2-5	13	CASSGTGQETQYF	TGTGCCAGCAGTGGGACAGGGCAAGAGACCCAGTACTTC
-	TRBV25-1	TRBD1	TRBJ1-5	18	CASSESGGDSSSNQPQHF	TGTGCCAGCAGTGAATCAGGGGGGGACTCATCCAGCAATCAGCCCCAGCATTTT
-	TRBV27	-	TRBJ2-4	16	CASSLSRRQLKNIQYF	TGTGCCAGCAGTTTAAGTCGTAGGCAGCTCAAAAACATTCAGTACTTC
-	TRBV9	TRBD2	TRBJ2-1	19	CASTLGLAGGRSSYNEQFF	TGTGCCAGCACTCTAGGACTAGCGGGAGGAAGGAGCTCCTACAATGAGCAGTTCTTC
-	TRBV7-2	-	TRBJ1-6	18	CASSLVGGFSSYNSPLHF	TGTGCCAGCAGCTTAGTGGGCGGTTTTAGCTCCTATAATTCACCCCTCCACTTT
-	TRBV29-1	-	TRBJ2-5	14	CSGTNNPSAETQYF	TGCAGCGGGACAAACAATCCCTCAGCTGAGACCCAGTACTTC
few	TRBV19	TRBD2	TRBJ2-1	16	CASSIARTSGEAEQFF	TGTGCCAGTAGTATAGCTCGAACTAGCGGGGAGGCTGAGCAGTTCTTC
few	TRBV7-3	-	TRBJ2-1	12	CASSLVSNEQFF	TGTGCCAGCAGCTTAGTGAGCAATGAGCAGTTCTTC
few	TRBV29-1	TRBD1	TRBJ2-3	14	CSVATGTGTDTQYF	TGCAGCGTCGCCACAGGGACAGGCACAGATACGCAGTATTTT
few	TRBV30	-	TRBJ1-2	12	CAWSGFGAGYTF	TGTGCCTGGAGTGGTTTTGGTGCTGGCTACACCTTC
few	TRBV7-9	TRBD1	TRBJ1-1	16	CASSSTRTGGGTEAFF	TGTGCCAGCAGCTCAACGAGGACAGGCGGTGGCACTGAAGCTTTCTTT
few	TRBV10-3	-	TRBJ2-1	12	CAISESGDEQFF	TGTGCCATCAGTGAGTCCGGGGATGAGCAGTTCTTC
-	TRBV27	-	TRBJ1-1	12	CASSLQGTEAFF	TGTGCCAGCAGTTTACAGGGTACTGAAGCTTTCTTT
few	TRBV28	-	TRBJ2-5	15	CASSQATGPQETQYF	TGTGCCAGCAGTCAAGCCACAGGGCCCCAAGAGACCCAGTACTTC
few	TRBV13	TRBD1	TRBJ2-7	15	CASSRGQGASYEQYF	TGTGCCAGCAGCCGGGGACAGGGGGCCTCCTACGAGCAGTACTTC
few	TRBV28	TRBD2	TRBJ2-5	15	CASSSRLAGGETQYF	TGTGCCAGCAGTTCCCGACTAGCGGGGGGGGAGACCCAGTACTTC
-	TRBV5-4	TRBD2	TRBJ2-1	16	CASSLPSGGSYNEQFF	TGTGCCAGCAGCTTGCCTAGCGGGGGTTCCTACAATGAGCAGTTCTTC
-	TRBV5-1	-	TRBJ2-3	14	CASKALIFTDTQYF	TGCGCCAGCAAGGCACTTATCTTCACAGATACGCAGTATTTT
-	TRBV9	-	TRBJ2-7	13	CASSQGSSYEQYF	TGTGCCAGCAGCCAAGGGAGCTCCTACGAGCAGTACTTC
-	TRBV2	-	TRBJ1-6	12	CASRGDNSPLHF	TGTGCCAGCAGAGGGGATAATTCACCCCTCCACTTT
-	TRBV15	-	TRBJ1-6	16	CATSRDRGFDNSPLHF	TGTGCCACCAGCAGAGATCGGGGGTTCGATAATTCACCCCTCCACTTT
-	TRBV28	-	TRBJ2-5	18	CASSTLAVWGDVQETQYF	TGTGCCAGCAGCACCCTAGCAGTGTGGGGGGACGTCCAAGAGACCCAGTACTTC
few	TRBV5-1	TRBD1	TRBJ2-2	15	CASSAGTANTGELFF	TGCGCCAGCAGCGCCGGGACAGCCAACACCGGGGAGCTGTTTTTT
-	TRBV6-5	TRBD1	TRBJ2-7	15	CASRNYRGAAYEQYF	TGTGCCAGCAGGAACTACAGGGGAGCGGCCTACGAGCAGTACTTC
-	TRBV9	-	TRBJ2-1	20	CASSLSNRGGGPKSYNEQFF	TGTGCCAGCAGCTTGAGTAACCGAGGGGGAGGGCCCAAATCCTACAATGAGCAGTTCTTC
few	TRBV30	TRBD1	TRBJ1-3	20	CAWTNPHGDRGLLSGNTIYF	TGTGCCTGGACTAACCCCCACGGGGACAGGGGACTCCTTTCCGGAAACACCATATATTTT
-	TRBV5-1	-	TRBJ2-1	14	CASSWADKGDEQFF	TGCGCCAGCAGCTGGGCAGACAAGGGGGATGAGCAGTTCTTC
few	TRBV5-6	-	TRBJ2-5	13	CASSQVFGETQYF	TGTGCCAGCAGCCAGGTTTTCGGGGAGACCCAGTACTTC
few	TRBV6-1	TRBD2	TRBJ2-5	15	CASSHERLAGETQYF	TGTGCCAGCAGTCACGAAAGACTAGCGGGGGAGACCCAGTACTTC
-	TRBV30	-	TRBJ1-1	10	CALRLAEAFF	TGTGCCCTAAGACTCGCTGAAGCTTTCTTT
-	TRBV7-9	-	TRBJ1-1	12	CASSLADGEAFF	TGTGCCAGCAGCTTAGCGGACGGTGAAGCTTTCTTT
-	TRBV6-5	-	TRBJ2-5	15	CASSYWCQFQETQYF	TGTGCCAGCAGTTACTGGTGCCAATTCCAAGAGACCCAGTACTTC
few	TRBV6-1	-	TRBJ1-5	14	CASGRIESNQPQHF	TGTGCCAGTGGCCGGATTGAGAGCAATCAGCCCCAGCATTTT
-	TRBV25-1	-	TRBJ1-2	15	CASSGLGEGNYGYTF	TGTGCCAGCAGTGGATTGGGCGAGGGGAACTATGGCTACACCTTC
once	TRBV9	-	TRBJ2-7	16	CASSVDGGAGMREQYF	TGTGCCAGCAGCGTAGATGGCGGGGCAGGGATGCGGGAGCAGTACTTC
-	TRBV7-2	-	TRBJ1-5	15	CASSPDRNSNQPQHF	TGTGCCAGCAGCCCCGACAGGAATAGCAATCAGCCCCAGCATTTT
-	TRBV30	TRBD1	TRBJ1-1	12	CALDRVLTEAFF	TGTGCCTTGGACAGGGTGCTCACTGAAGCTTTCTTT
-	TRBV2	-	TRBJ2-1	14	CASSEPTRGDEQFF	TGTGCCAGCAGTGAGCCGACTAGAGGGGATGAGCAGTTCTTC
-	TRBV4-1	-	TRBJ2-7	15	CASSSPSGLTYEQYF	TGCGCCAGCAGCTCCCCCAGCGGTCTAACCTACGAGCAGTACTTC
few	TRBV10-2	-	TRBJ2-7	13	CASSESGQYEQYF	TGCGCCAGCAGTGAGTCGGGACAATACGAGCAGTACTTC
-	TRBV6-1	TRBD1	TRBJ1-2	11	CASSHRGQESF	TGTGCCAGCAGCCACAGGGGACAGGAAAGCTTC
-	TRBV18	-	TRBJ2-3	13	CASSPGSTDTQYF	TGTGCCAGCTCACCGGGTAGCACAGATACGCAGTATTTT
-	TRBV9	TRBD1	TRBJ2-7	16	CASSVAVEGQGQEQYF	TGTGCCAGCAGCGTAGCTGTGGAGGGACAGGGCCAAGAGCAGTACTTC
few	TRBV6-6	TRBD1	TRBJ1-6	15	CASSYQGAGTSPLHF	TGTGCCAGCAGTTACCAGGGGGCCGGCACTTCACCCCTCCACTTT
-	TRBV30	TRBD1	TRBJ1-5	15	CAWSKPPGGHQPQHF	TGTGCCTGGAGTAAACCCCCAGGGGGTCATCAGCCCCAGCATTTT
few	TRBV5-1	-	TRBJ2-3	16	CASSQFPSGDPDTQYF	TGCGCCAGCAGTCAATTCCCGTCAGGGGACCCAGATACGCAGTATTTT
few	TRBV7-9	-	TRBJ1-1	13	CASSSEEDTEAFF	TGTGCCAGCAGCTCAGAAGAGGACACTGAAGCTTTCTTT
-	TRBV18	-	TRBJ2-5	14	CASSPGAVQETQYF	TGTGCCAGCTCACCAGGCGCGGTACAAGAGACCCAGTACTTC
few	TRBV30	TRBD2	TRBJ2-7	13	CAWSPGLADEQYF	TGTGCCTGGTCGCCGGGACTAGCGGACGAGCAGTACTTC
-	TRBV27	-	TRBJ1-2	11	CASASVAGYTF	TGTGCCAGCGCTAGCGTAGCCGGCTACACCTTC
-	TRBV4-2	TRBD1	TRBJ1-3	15	CASTDREGLGNTIYF	TGTGCCAGCACCGACAGGGAGGGTCTTGGAAACACCATATATTTT
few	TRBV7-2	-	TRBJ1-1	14	CASSLVGGDTEAFF	TGTGCCAGCAGCTTAGTGGGGGGAGACACTGAAGCTTTCTTT
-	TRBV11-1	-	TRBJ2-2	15	CASSFLATATGELFF	TGTGCCAGCAGCTTTCTGGCAACGGCCACCGGGGAGCTGTTTTTT
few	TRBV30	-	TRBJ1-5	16	CAWSGDKLLGNQPQHF	TGTGCCTGGAGTGGTGATAAGTTACTCGGCAATCAGCCCCAGCATTTT
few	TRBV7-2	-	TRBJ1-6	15	CASSMAGTAHSPLHF	TGTGCCAGCAGCATGGCCGGGACGGCGCACTCACCCCTCCACTTT
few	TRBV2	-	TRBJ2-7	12	CASSDLGSEQYF	TGTGCCAGCAGTGATCTTGGGTCCGAGCAGTACTTC
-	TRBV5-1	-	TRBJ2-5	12	CASSLHRETQYF	TGCGCCAGCAGCTTGCACCGGGAGACCCAGTACTTC
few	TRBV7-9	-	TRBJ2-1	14	CASSLEAIYNEQFF	TGTGCCAGCAGCTTAGAAGCCATATACAATGAGCAGTTCTTC